The 14 T cell receptor beta chains presented below share a single source sample, sequenced in a study of T cell changes during pregnancy in multiple sclerosis. The table came from immunoSEQ multiplex PCR; TCRdb's copy has only in-frame clones and leaves some out. Among tens of thousands of clones, 88% were seen once, and the ten largest hold roughly 1%. Sequences were derived from CD4+ T cells from peripheral blood mononuclear cells, sampled in the second trimester of pregnancy. These receptors came from a female donor with multiple sclerosis, enrolled in a pregnancy study.

CDR3 sequence reads: CAWSNPPGTSGRKLYF. CDR3 nucleotides: TGTGCCTGGAGTAACCCTCCCGGGACTAGCGGGAGAAAGTTGTATTTT. This chain connects TRBV30 to TRBJ2-3; 14 nucleotides align to TRBD2. V lost 2 bases to trimming and J lost 14 bases; unmatched junction nucleotides: 15. The CDR3 loop spans 16 amino acids. CDR1 GTSNPN and CDR2 SVGIG come from the germline V gene (reference sequence).

The chain links TRBV2 to TRBJ1-1, with TRBD1 as a possible D gene (5 bases). V was trimmed by 4 bases and J by 1 base, leaving 10 bases between them. Germline V gives CDR1 SNHLY, CDR2 FYNNEI. This CDR3 has 14 amino acids. CDR3 protein: CASSVGGQNTEAFF. The CDR3 DNA reads as TGTGCCAGCAGTGTGGGGGGTCAGAACACTGAAGCTTTCTTT.

The chain is built from TRBV5-6 and TRBJ2-1; TRBD2 agrees at 7 bases. This CDR3 is built from 16 residues. After removal of 4 bases from V and 1 base from J, the junction contained 8 bases not matched to a gene. Per the germline V gene, CDR1 is SGHDT and CDR2 is YYEEEE. The DNA of the CDR3 is TGTGCCAGCAGCACACCGGGGGGAAGATCCTACAATGAGCAGTTCTTC. This sequence encodes CASSTPGGRSYNEQFF.

The V gene is TRBV7-9, the J gene TRBJ2-5, with D perhaps matching TRBD1 (6 bases). CDR3 length equals 11 residues. Germline values: CDR1 SEHNR, CDR2 FQNEAQ (reference sequence). V was shortened by 5 bases and J by 14 bases, with 15 bases between the two germline ends. CDR3 bases: TGTGCCAGCAGCCTACAGGGACCCCGATACTTC. Protein: CASSLQGPRYF.

The chain links TRBV19 to TRBJ1-5, with 8 bases aligning to TRBD1. V trimming: 3 bases; J trimming: 6 bases; junction bases outside the gene matches: 7. Germline-derived CDR1 and CDR2 are LNHDA and SQIVND (reference sequence). The CDR3 is 15 amino acids. DNA of the CDR3: TGTGCCAGTAGTATCCGGACAGGGAGAGGTCAGCCCCAGCATTTT. Translating gives CASSIRTGRGQPQHF.

The V gene is TRBV7-3, the J gene TRBJ2-3; maybe TRBD2 (5 bases). V was pared by 5 bases and J by 1 base, with 19 bases between. CDR3 length equals 17 residues. Germline CDR1 is SGHTA and CDR2 is FQGTGA. The CDR3 reads CASSLLRTSSGTDTQYF. DNA of the CDR3: TGTGCCAGCAGCCTCCTTCGAACTAGTAGCGGCACAGATACGCAGTATTTT.

The chain links TRBV6-6 to TRBJ2-3, with a tentative D call TRBD1 (6 bases). The germline V gene has CDR1 MNHNY and CDR2 SVGAGI (reference sequence). V dropped 6 bases and J dropped 1 base, with 14 bases sitting between them. The CDR3 has 15 amino acids. CDR3 in DNA: TGTGCCAGCAGAACAGGGTTGGGGGGCACAGATACGCAGTATTTT. It translates to CASRTGLGGTDTQYF.

This clone appeared once. This rearrangement joins TRBV9 to TRBJ1-3, with a weak D call TRBD1 (6 bases). Germline CDR1 reads SGDLS; CDR2 reads YYNGEE. V was shortened by 3 bases and J by 0 bases, with 13 bases between the two germline ends. The CDR3 consists of 16 residues. The CDR3 is CASSETGSGSGNTIYF. The CDR3 nucleotides read TGTGCCAGCAGCGAGACAGGATCGGGCTCTGGAAACACCATATATTTT. The full variable domain, its missing parts supplied by reference TRBV9 and TRBJ1-3, is DSGVTQTPKHLITATGQRVTLRCSPRSGDLSVYWYQQSLDQGLQFLIQYYNGEERAKGNILERFSAQQFPDLHSELNLSSLELGDSALYFCASSETGSGSGNTIYFGEGSWLTVV.

The rearrangement links TRBV28 to TRBJ1-5; D is undetermined. The V end lost 6 bases, the J end lost 14 bases, and 20 bases lay between the germline ends. There are 13 residues in the CDR3. The germline V gene encodes CDR1 MDHEN and CDR2 SYDVKM. The CDR3 loop is CASSQMGSGKKHF. DNA of the CDR3: TGTGCCAGCAGCCAGATGGGCTCCGGGAAGAAGCATTTT.

This clone was counted only a few times. The rearrangement links TRBV15 to TRBJ2-7; D is possibly TRBD2 (5 bases). The CDR3 sequence is 12 residues long. Germline loops: CDR1 LNHNV, CDR2 YYDKDF (reference sequence). The V end lost 1 base, the J end lost 4 bases, and 5 bases lay between the germline ends. CDR3 in DNA: TGTGCCACCAGCAGAGGAGGGTACGAGCAGTACTTC. Its protein is CATSRGGYEQYF.

This clone was seen only once. The CDR3: CASSIEGHPYEQYF. CDR3 nucleotide sequence: TGTGCCAGTAGTATAGAAGGACACCCCTACGAGCAGTACTTC. The V gene is TRBV19, the J gene TRBJ2-7; possible D gene TRBD1, 5 bases. Germline assignment: CDR1 LNHDA and CDR2 SQIVND (reference sequence). CDR3 length: 14 residues. V lost 0 bases, J lost 2 bases, and 8 bases lay in between.

This sequence joins TRBV2 and TRBJ2-7; 7 bases are shared with TRBD1. CDR1 and CDR2 (germline): SNHLY, FYNNEI. The ends lost 8 bases at V and 4 bases at J; junction bases unmatched: 11. The CDR3 is 14 residues long. In DNA, the CDR3 is TGTGCCAGCGACGTGGTAGGGACAGCATACGAGCAGTACTTC. It yields the protein CASDVVGTAYEQYF.

This clone turned up a few times. The V gene is TRBV6-1, the J gene TRBJ2-3; 8 bases are shared with TRBD2. After removal of 4 bases from V and 0 bases from J, the junction contained 9 bases not matched to a gene. CDR1 is MNHNS, CDR2 SASEGT, per germline. There are 17 residues in the CDR3. The CDR3 protein is CASSVLSSGSSTDTQYF. The CDR3 coding sequence is TGTGCCAGCAGTGTGTTGTCTAGCGGGTCTAGCACAGATACGCAGTATTTT.

The chain uses TRBV29-1 and TRBJ2-2; 9 nucleotides match TRBD2. The trim removed 4 bases at V and 7 bases at J, leaving 7 bases unmatched. The V gene's germline CDR1 is SQVTM and CDR2 ANQGSEA. The CDR3 is made up of 14 amino acids. The CDR3 DNA is TGCAGCGTTGTGGGAAGCGGGAGGATCGGGGAGCTGTTTTTT. This encodes CSVVGSGRIGELFF.